This T cell receptor beta chain was sequenced for a study of T cells in women clearing cervical HPV infection. The table came from immunoSEQ multiplex PCR; TCRdb's copy has only in-frame clones and leaves some out. The listing contains some 23,000 clones. To note about this clone: The read halts 3 residues ahead of the CDR3 end, with the missing end drawn from the germline J gene.

CDR1 and CDR2 from the germline V gene are SNHLY and FYNNEI. This CDR3 comprises 15 residues. V shed 8 bases, J shed 2 bases, and the junction held 11 bases outside the gene matches. The chain uses TRBV2 and TRBJ2-5, with 7 bases that match TRBD1. The sequence derives from a woman between 18 and 75 years old with a cervical HPV16 infection that either progressed to CIN3+ or cleared (not recorded which). The sequencing sample was made of blood buffy coat. CDR3 DNA (partial): TGTGCCAGCGTGGGACAGACTAAGGATCAAGAGACC. It encodes CASVGQTKDQET. The complete CDR3 sequence is CASVGQTKDQETQYF.